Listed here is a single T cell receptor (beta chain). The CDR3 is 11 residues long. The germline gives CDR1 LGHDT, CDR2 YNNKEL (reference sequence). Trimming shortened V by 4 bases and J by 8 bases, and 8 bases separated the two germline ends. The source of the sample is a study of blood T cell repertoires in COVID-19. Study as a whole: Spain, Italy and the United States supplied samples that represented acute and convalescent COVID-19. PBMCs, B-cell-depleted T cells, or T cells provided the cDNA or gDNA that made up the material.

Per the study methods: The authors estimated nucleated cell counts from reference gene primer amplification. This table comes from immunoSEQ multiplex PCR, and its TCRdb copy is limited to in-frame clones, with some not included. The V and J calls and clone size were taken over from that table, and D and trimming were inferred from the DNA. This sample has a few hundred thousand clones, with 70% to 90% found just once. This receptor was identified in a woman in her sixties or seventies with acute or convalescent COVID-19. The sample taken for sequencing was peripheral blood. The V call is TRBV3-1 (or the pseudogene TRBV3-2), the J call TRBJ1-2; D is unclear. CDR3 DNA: TGTGCCAGCAGCCTCTCTCAGGGCTACACCTTC. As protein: CASSLSQGYTF.